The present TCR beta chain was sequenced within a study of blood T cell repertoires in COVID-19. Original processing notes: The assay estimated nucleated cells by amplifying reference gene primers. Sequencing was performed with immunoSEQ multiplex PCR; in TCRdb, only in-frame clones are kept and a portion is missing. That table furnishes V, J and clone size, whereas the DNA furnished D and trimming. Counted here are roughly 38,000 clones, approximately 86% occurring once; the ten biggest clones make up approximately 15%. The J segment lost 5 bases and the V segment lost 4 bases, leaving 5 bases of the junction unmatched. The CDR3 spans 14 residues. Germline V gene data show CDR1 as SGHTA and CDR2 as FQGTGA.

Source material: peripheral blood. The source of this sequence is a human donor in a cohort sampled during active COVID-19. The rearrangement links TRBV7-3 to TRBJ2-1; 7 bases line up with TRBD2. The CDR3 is CASSSPAGNNEQFF. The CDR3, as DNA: TGTGCCAGCAGCTCCCCAGCGGGGAACAATGAGCAGTTCTTC.